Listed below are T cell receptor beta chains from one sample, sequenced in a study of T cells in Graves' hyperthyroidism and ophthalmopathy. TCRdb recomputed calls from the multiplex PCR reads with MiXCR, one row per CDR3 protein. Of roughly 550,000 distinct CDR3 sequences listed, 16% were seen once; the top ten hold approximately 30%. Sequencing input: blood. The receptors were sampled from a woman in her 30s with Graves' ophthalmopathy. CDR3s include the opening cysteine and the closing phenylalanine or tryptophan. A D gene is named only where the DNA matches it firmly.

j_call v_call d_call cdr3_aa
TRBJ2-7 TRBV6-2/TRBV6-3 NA CASSLASLPYEQYF
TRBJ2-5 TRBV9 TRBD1 CASSARQGGETQYF
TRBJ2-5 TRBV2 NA CASSDVFGGSQSSGETQYF
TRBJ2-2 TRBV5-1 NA CASSLAGPRTGELFF
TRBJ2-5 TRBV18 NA CASSPLQETQYF
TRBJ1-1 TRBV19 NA CATMTPGPGHGTEAFF
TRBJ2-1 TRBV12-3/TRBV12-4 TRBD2 CASSFSGTSASSSSYNEQFF
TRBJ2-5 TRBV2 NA CASSDVWTSYF
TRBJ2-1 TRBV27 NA CASSFLSSGGGEQFF
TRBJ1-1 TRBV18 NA CASWETSDTEAFF
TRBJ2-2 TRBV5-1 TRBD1 CASSLVGTGLIAGELFF
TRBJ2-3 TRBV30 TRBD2 CAWSVTGTSGTDTQYF
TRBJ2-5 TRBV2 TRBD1 CASRGDRGQETQYF
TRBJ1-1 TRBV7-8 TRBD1 CASSTGQGNREAFF
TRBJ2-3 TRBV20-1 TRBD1 CSASTTGSLTDTQYF
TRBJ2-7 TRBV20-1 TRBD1 CSAYRGEQYF
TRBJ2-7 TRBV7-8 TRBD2 CASSSQVAGPYEQYF
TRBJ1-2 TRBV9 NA CASSVWTESNYGYTF
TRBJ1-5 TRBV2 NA CASRSRGDQPQHF
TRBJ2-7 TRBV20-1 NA CSARDRVGGTISYEQYF
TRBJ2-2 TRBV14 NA CASSRTTIFTGELFF
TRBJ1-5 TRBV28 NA CASDLRGGGNQPQHF
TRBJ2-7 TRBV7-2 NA CASSLAPGSGEQYF
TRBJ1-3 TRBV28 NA CASSLGTDLSGNTIYF
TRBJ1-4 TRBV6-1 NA CASRSSGTRIEKLFF
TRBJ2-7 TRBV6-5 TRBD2 CASSYSNIGTSSEQYF
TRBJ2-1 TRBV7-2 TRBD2 CASSPNSGSAYNEQFF
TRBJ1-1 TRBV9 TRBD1 CASSPTGLGNTEAFF
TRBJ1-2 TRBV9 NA CASSAKDQNYYGYTF
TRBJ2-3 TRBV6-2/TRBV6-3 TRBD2 CASRTSGRGADTQYF
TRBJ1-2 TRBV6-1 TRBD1 CASRDRDNYGYTF
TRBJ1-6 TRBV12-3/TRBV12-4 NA CASTLGGVNSPLHF
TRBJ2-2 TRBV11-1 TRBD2 CASSRGTSVNTGELFF
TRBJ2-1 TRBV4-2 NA CASSQDRPNEQFF
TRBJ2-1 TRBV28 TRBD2 CASSLLGLAGDGDEQFF
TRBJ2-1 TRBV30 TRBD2 CAWSVSGGPNEQFF
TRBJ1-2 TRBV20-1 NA CSARAFGRGEQVGYTF
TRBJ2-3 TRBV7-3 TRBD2 CASSFEVAGADTQYF
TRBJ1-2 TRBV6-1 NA CASRGEQAYGYTF
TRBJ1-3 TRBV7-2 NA CASSPQAGNTIYF
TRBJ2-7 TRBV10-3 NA CAISEVLASHEQYF
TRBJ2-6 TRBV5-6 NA CASSFPRVFGANVLTF
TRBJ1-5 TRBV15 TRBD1 CATSLTGDGHQPQHF